This T cell receptor (beta chain) is from a study of blood T cell repertoires in COVID-19. Germline CDR1 MGHRA, CDR2 YSYEKL. This CDR3 spans 14 amino acids. V gave up 1 base and J gave up 8 bases, with 12 bases separating them. As processed by the authors: Amplification with reference gene primers provided the estimates of nucleated cell counts. Generated by immunoSEQ multiplex PCR, the TCRdb table keeps only in-frame clones and is missing some. V and J calls and clone size are copied from that table; D and trimming were computed from the DNA. Of about 100,000 clones in the sample, roughly 86% were seen once.

Source material: peripheral blood. This TCR came from a woman aged 25 to 39 with acute or convalescent COVID-19. The genes are TRBV4-1 and TRBJ2-1, with D perhaps matching TRBD2 (7 bases). The CDR3 nucleotides are TGCGCCAGCAGCCAAGCCCGGGGGGCCTATGAGCAGTTCTTC. This gives the protein CASSQARGAYEQFF.